Listed here are 21 T cell receptor beta chains from one sample, sequenced in a study of blood T cell repertoires in COVID-19 (dated by TCRdb to between 2020 and 2021). To prepare the library, the immunoSEQ multiplex PCR assay was applied. The table was pulled from immuneACCESS by TCRdb, which kept in-frame rearrangements only. Such tables lose some clones; where checked, under half of the loss comes from unresolved V genes, and the rest has no known cause. The sample profile shows fewer than 250,000 clones; 80% to 90% of them were found once. 4% to 5% of the sample is held by the ten biggest clonotypes. The sample comprised peripheral blood. The receptor set was obtained from a woman in her 70s with acute or convalescent COVID-19.

The V call is TRBV7-9, the J call TRBJ1-5; no firm D call. The CDR3 runs to 12 residues. Per germline, CDR1 SEHNR and CDR2 FQNEAQ (reference sequence). V lost 1 base, J lost 5 bases, and 3 bases lay in between. The CDR3 loop reads CASSLDYQPQHF. CDR3 coding DNA: TGTGCCAGCAGCTTAGACTATCAGCCCCAGCATTTT.

V is TRBV10-1 and J is TRBJ2-2; 9 positions agree with TRBD1. CDR1 is WNHNN and CDR2 is SYGVQD in the germline V gene (reference sequence). The CDR3 is 15 amino acids. V shed 4 bases, J shed 6 bases, and the junction held 6 bases outside the gene matches. The CDR3 coding sequence is TGCGCCAGCAGTGTCGGGGGACAGGGTGCCGGGGAGCTGTTTTTT. Protein: CASSVGGQGAGELFF.

The chain uses TRBV19 and TRBJ1-6, with 9 nucleotides matching TRBD1. This CDR3 region has 15 residues. Germline trimming cut 8 bases from V and 2 bases from J; bases unmatched to any gene: 4. Germline CDR1 reads LNHDA; CDR2 reads SQIVND (reference sequence). The CDR3 reads CASRDREAYNSPLHF. The CDR3 DNA reads as TGTGCCAGTCGGGACAGGGAGGCCTATAATTCACCCCTCCACTTT.

Concerning this clone: A much bigger clone sits one base away, suggesting this may be a read error. The chain links TRBV7-9 to TRBJ1-1, with D hard to call. The V gene lost 1 base and the J gene lost 0 bases, with 6 bases spanning the gap. The CDR3 runs 14 residues. CDR1 is SEHNR, CDR2 FQNEAQ, per germline (reference sequence). The CDR3 loop reads CASSLGQMNTEAFF. DNA for the CDR3: TGTGCCAGCAGCTTAGGACAAATGAACACTGAAGCTTTCTTT.

The rearrangement joins TRBV18 to TRBJ2-7, with 9 bases aligning to TRBD1. Germline CDR1 KGHSH, CDR2 LQKENI. This CDR3 is 15 amino acids long. With V trimmed by 2 bases and J by 6 bases, 8 bases remained unmatched. The CDR3 region is CASSPTGQGEFEQYF. In nucleotides, the CDR3 is TGTGCCAGCTCACCAACGGGACAGGGAGAGTTCGAGCAGTACTTC.

In this sample, this clone turned up once. This sequence joins TRBV9 and TRBJ1-6; D call uncertain. The germline CDR1 and CDR2 sequences are SGDLS and YYNGEE. The CDR3 loop spans 19 amino acids. The V end was cut by 0 bases, the J end by 0 bases, with 16 bases between. The CDR3 DNA follows: TGTGCCAGCAGCGTAGGAGGGCTAAAGGATAGCTCCTATAATTCACCCCTCCACTTT. As protein: CASSVGGLKDSSYNSPLHF.

The chain couples TRBV7-9 to TRBJ1-1; D remains ambiguous. Deletions cut 3 bases from V and 1 base from J, with 9 bases between. The CDR3 runs 14 residues. In germline, CDR1 is SEHNR, CDR2 FQNEAQ (reference sequence). CDR3: CASSFETKNTEAFF. CDR3 nucleotides: TGTGCCAGCAGCTTCGAGACAAAGAACACTGAAGCTTTCTTT.

V and J are TRBV20-1 and TRBJ2-1; 9 bases agree with TRBD2. This CDR3 has 14 residues. J gave up 5 bases and V 5 bases, and 7 bases lay outside the gene matches. CDR1 is DFQATT, CDR2 SNEGSKA, per germline (reference sequence). CDR3 nucleotides: TGCAGTGCTGGTGCGGGGGGGAGAAACAATGAGCAGTTCTTC. Translation gives CSAGAGGRNNEQFF.

This chain uses TRBV5-1 with TRBJ1-2; TRBD1 aligns across 10 bases. CDR1 is SGHRS and CDR2 is YFSETQ in the germline V gene. Trimming took 0 bases from V and 8 from J; bases not matched to a gene: 7. This CDR3 region has 15 residues. The CDR3 here is CASSLVGQGVEGYTF. In nucleotides, the CDR3 is TGCGCCAGCAGCTTGGTAGGACAGGGGGTAGAAGGCTACACCTTC.

In the case of this clone: Likely a read error: the CDR3 ends without its conserved phenylalanine or tryptophan. The DNA is omitted, as the CDR3 cannot be located on it reliably, and the CDR3 follows TCRdb's listing. This chain links TRBV12-1 with TRBJ1-2; TRBD1 is taken as the D call from the table, unchecked against the DNA. TRBV12-1 is flagged as a pseudogene. Termini included, the CDR3 measures 12 amino acids. Here the CDR3 reads CASRTENYGYTS.

The V and J genes are TRBV10-3 and TRBJ1-1; TRBD1 is a possible D gene (6 bases). Germline V gene sequence: CDR1 ENHRY, CDR2 SYGVKD. Trimming took off 6 bases at V and 5 bases at J, with 22 bases between the two ends. This CDR3 has 16 residues. This CDR3 reads CAIRGILPGGHTEAFF. DNA for the CDR3: TGTGCCATCAGGGGTATCCTTCCGGGGGGCCATACTGAAGCTTTCTTT.

The V and J genes are TRBV30 and TRBJ1-1, with D tentatively TRBD1 (5 bases). The ends were cut back, 2 bases at V and 7 bases at J, with 14 bases in the middle. Germline lookup yields CDR1 GTSNPN and CDR2 SVGIG (reference sequence). This CDR3 is 13 amino acids long. CDR3 nucleotides: TGTGCCTGGAGTCCGGGGGGGTGGGGTGAAGCTTTCTTT. It codes for CAWSPGGWGEAFF.

The chain employs TRBV7-5 and TRBJ1-1. TRBV7-5 represents a pseudogene. The CDR3 totals 16 residues. The CDR3 here is CARSLVLGLGRTEAFF. The CDR3, as DNA: TGTGCCAGAAGCTTAGTGTTAGGGTTGGGGAGAACTGAAGCTTTCTTT.

This rearrangement joins TRBV5-5 to TRBJ1-4; D is perhaps TRBD1 (5 bases). Trimming removed 4 bases from V and 0 bases from J, with 10 bases in between. The length of the CDR3 is 15 residues. Germline V gives CDR1 SGHKS, CDR2 YYEKEE (reference sequence). The CDR3 DNA reads TGTGCCAGCAGCCTTACAGGATCAACTAATGAAAAACTGTTTTTT. This encodes CASSLTGSTNEKLFF. Using reference TRBV5-5 and TRBJ1-4 for the parts outside the CDR3, the full variable domain is DAGVTQSPTHLIKTRGQQVTLRCSPISGHKSVSWYQQVLGQGPQFIFQYYEKEERGRGNFPDRFSARQFPNYSSELNVNALLLGDSALYLCASSLTGSTNEKLFFGSGTQLSVL.

The table lists this clone with a count of one. The rearrangement uses TRBV7-8 and TRBJ1-1; TRBD1 aligns across 8 bases. V trimming: 3 bases; J trimming: 5 bases; junction bases outside the gene matches: 14. The CDR3 has 17 amino acids. Germline CDR1 is SGHVS and CDR2 is FQNEAQ. CDR3 region: CASSFSGGVFASTEAFF. CDR3 nucleotides: TGTGCCAGCAGCTTTTCAGGGGGCGTTTTTGCATCAACTGAAGCTTTCTTT.

This rearrangement joins TRBV5-4 to TRBJ1-5, with no clear D. Germline CDR1 and CDR2: SGHNT and YYREEE (reference sequence). Deletions cut 0 bases from V and 7 bases from J, with 11 bases between. This CDR3 is built from 14 residues. CDR3 sequence (DNA): TGTGCCAGCAGCTTGGATGCGTCATCCCAGCCCCAGCATTTT. This gives the protein CASSLDASSQPQHF.

This clone was observed a single time. The V call is TRBV3-1 (or the pseudogene TRBV3-2), the J call TRBJ2-1; 9 bases map to TRBD1. V was pared by 5 bases and J by 9 bases, with 8 bases of the junction left unmatched. Germline V gene lookup returns CDR1 LGHDT and CDR2 YNNKEL (reference sequence). The CDR3 sequence is 14 residues long. Written as DNA, the CDR3 is TGTGCCAGCAGCATAAGGACAGGGGTGGGTGAGCAGTTCTTC. Its translation: CASSIRTGVGEQFF.

This clone has only a few counts. V gene TRBV7-9 combines with J gene TRBJ1-3, with D perhaps TRBD1 (6 bases). Germline CDR1 reads SEHNR; CDR2 reads FQNEAQ (reference sequence). The CDR3 is 16 residues long. V was shortened by 5 bases and J by 1 base, with 15 bases between the two germline ends. The CDR3: CASSPDGGASGNTIYF. Written as DNA, the CDR3 is TGTGCCAGCAGCCCGGATGGGGGCGCTTCTGGAAACACCATATATTTT.

The chain has TRBV19 and TRBJ1-6; 7 nucleotides match TRBD1. V shed 5 bases and J 7 bases; nucleotides not matched to a gene: 5. Germline CDR1 is LNHDA and CDR2 is SQIVND (reference sequence). The CDR3 spans 14 residues. The CDR3 is CASSPRQGNSPLHF. The CDR3 coding sequence is TGTGCCAGTAGTCCGCGACAGGGAAATTCACCCCTCCACTTT. Variable domain in full (rest from reference TRBV19 and TRBJ1-6): DGGITQSPKYLFRKEGQNVTLSCEQNLNHDAMYWYRQDPGQGLRLIYYSQIVNDFQKGDIAEGYSVSREKKESFPLTVTSAQKNPTAFYLCASSPRQGNSPLHFGNGTRLTVT.

The chain couples TRBV4-1 to TRBJ1-1; D is undetermined. Germline V gives CDR1 MGHRA, CDR2 YSYEKL. The CDR3 loop spans 13 amino acids. Trimming took off 4 bases at V and 1 base at J, with 7 bases between the two ends. The CDR3 spells CASSLQKNTEAFF. The CDR3 coding sequence is TGCGCCAGCAGCCTACAGAAGAACACTGAAGCTTTCTTT.

This sequence joins TRBV30 and TRBJ2-2, with D unclear. There are 14 residues in the CDR3. Germline values: CDR1 GTSNPN, CDR2 SVGIG (reference sequence). Trimming cost V 2 bases and J 2 bases, with 9 bases left between them. CDR3 sequence reads: CAWSNGVNTGELFF. For the CDR3, the DNA is TGTGCCTGGAGTAATGGAGTAAACACCGGGGAGCTGTTTTTT.